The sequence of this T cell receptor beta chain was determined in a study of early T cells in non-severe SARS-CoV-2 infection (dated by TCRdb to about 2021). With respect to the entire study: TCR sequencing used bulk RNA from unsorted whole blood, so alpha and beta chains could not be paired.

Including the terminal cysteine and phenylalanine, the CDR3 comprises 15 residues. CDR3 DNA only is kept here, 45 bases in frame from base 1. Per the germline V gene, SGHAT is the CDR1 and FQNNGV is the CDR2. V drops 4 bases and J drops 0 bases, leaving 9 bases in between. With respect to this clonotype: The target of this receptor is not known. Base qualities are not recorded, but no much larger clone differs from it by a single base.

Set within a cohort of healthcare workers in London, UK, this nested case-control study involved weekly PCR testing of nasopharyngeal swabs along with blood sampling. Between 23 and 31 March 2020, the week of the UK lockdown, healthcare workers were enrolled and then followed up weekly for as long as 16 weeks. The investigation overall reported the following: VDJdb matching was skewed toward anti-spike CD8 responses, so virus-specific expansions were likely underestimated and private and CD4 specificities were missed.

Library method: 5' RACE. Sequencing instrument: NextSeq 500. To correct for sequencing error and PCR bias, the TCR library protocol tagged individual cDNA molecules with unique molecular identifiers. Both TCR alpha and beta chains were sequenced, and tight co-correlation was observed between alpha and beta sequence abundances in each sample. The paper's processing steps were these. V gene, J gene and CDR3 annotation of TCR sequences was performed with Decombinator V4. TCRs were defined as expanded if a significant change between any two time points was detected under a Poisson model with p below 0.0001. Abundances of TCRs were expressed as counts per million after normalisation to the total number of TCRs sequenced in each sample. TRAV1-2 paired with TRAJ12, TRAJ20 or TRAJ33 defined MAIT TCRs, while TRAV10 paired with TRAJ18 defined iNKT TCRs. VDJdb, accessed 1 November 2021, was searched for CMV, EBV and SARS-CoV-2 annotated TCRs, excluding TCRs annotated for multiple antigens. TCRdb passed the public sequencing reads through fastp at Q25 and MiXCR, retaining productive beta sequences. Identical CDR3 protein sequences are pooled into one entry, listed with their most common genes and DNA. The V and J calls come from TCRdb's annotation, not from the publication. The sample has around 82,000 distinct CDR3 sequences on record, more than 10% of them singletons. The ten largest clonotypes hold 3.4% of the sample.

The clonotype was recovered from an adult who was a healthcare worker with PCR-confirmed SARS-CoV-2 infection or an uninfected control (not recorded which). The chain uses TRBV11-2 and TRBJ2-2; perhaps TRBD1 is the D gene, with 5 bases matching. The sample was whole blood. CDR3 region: CASSWGGANTGELFF. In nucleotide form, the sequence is TGTGCCAGCAGCTGGGGCGGAGCGAACACCGGGGAGCTGTTTTTT.